This TCR beta chain comes out of a study of read filtering for tumor transcriptome and immune sequencing. Per the germline V gene, CDR1 is MNHNS and CDR2 is SASEGT. Germline trimming cut 6 bases from V and 2 bases from J; bases unmatched to any gene: 10. The CDR3 contains 15 residues. Study outcomes and limitations: IR-seq captured clonotypes deeper and more reliably than RNA-seq.

From roughly 390 ng of RNA, a library with molecular barcoded alpha/delta and beta/gamma adaptors was made. TCRdb fed the reads into MiXCR, producing one record per CDR3 protein. The table lists tens of thousands of distinct CDR3 sequences, approximately 21% of them singletons. Regarding this clonotype: Its specificity is not known.

The TCR sequence derives from a donor aged 40 or over with multiple myeloma. What was sequenced was a population of CD138-negative cells sorted from bone marrow. The V and J genes are TRBV6-1 and TRBJ2-7; 7 bases are a match to TRBD1. In nucleotides, the CDR3 is TGTGCCAGCAGACGCCCGGGACAGTTCACCTACGAGCAGTACTTC. Translated, it gives CASRRPGQFTYEQYF.